The 15 T cell receptor beta chains in this list originate from one sample, sequenced in a study of cytomegalovirus exposure and HLA in healthy donors. Assay used: immunoSEQ multiplex PCR; TCRdb lists only in-frame clones, some missing. This table holds about 170,000 clones, under 90% found once. The sequenced material came from PBMCs. The receptors shown here come from a man younger than 35 in good health and CMV-seropositive.

This rearrangement joins TRBV11-2 to TRBJ2-1; 9 bases map to TRBD1. The germline V gene encodes CDR1 SGHAT and CDR2 FQNNGV. The CDR3 has 13 residues. The J segment lost 15 bases and the V segment lost 6 bases, leaving 12 bases of the junction unmatched. CDR3 amino acids: CASRPIGTGSRFF. The CDR3 nucleotides are TGTGCCAGCAGACCCATAGGGACAGGGAGTCGGTTCTTC.

The chain employs TRBV30 and TRBJ2-3; 10 bases are a match to TRBD2. Germline loops: CDR1 GTSNPN, CDR2 SVGIG (reference sequence). The CDR3 covers 14 residues. V shed 4 bases and J 9 bases; nucleotides not matched to a gene: 10. CDR3 residues: CAWTVLAGEVTQYF. As DNA, the CDR3 is TGTGCCTGGACGGTCCTAGCGGGAGAAGTGACGCAGTATTTT.

This chain uses TRBV9 with TRBJ2-7; 14 nucleotides agree with TRBD2. Germline V gene sequence: CDR1 SGDLS, CDR2 YYNGEE. This CDR3 is 18 amino acids long. V lost 0 bases, J lost 1 base, and 6 bases stayed unmatched. CDR3 sequence: CASSVGPGTSGSSYEQYF. CDR3 nucleotide sequence: TGTGCCAGCAGCGTAGGGCCCGGGACTAGCGGGAGTTCCTACGAGCAGTACTTC.

This clone was recorded once. The chain is built from TRBV2 and TRBJ2-2; D might be TRBD2 (6 bases). Germline V CDR1 and CDR2: SNHLY, FYNNEI. This CDR3 has 16 residues. V was shortened by 2 bases and J by 6 bases, with 16 bases between the two germline ends. The CDR3 protein is CASSERWSSDSGELFF. DNA for the CDR3: TGTGCCAGCAGTGAACGTTGGTCTAGCGATTCCGGGGAGCTGTTTTTT.

This chain links TRBV5-1 with TRBJ2-1; the match to TRBD2 covers 12 bases. CDR3 size: 15 residues. The junction had 9 bases not matched to a gene; V was cut back by 6 bases and J by 8 bases. Germline V gene lookup returns CDR1 SGHRS and CDR2 YFSETQ. CDR3 loop: CASNPLAGGSYEQFF. The CDR3 DNA reads TGCGCCAGCAACCCACTAGCGGGAGGTAGCTATGAGCAGTTCTTC. Full variable domain (missing parts from reference TRBV5-1 and TRBJ2-1): KAGVTQTPRYLIKTRGQQVTLSCSPISGHRSVSWYQQTPGQGLQFLFEYFSETQRNKGNFPGRFSGRQFSNSRSEMNVSTLELGDSALYLCASNPLAGGSYEQFFGPGTRLTVL.

The chain uses TRBV14 and TRBJ2-3, with D perhaps TRBD1 (6 bases). This CDR3 contains 12 residues. V was cut by 4 bases and J by 7 bases, with 9 bases left in between. From germline, CDR1 is SGHDN and CDR2 FVKESK. This CDR3 is CASSPRGNTQYF. DNA for the CDR3: TGTGCCAGCAGCCCGAGGGGGAATACGCAGTATTTT.

The chain is built from TRBV2 and TRBJ2-7; TRBD1 matches 8 bases. Losses at the gene ends were 9 bases for V and 0 bases for J; bases not matched to a gene: 4. This CDR3 comprises 13 residues. Germline V gene data show CDR1 as SNHLY and CDR2 as FYNNEI. The CDR3 sequence: CASRTGSSYEQYF. The CDR3 DNA sequence: TGTGCCAGTCGGACAGGGAGCTCCTACGAGCAGTACTTC.

The CDR3 DNA sequence: TGTGCCAGTAGTGGGAGTGGGCAGTCCCCCCAGCATTTT. This encodes CASSGSGQSPQHF. This chain uses TRBV19 with TRBJ1-5; no clear D. Trimming cost V 5 bases and J 10 bases, with 15 bases left between them. The CDR3 covers 13 residues. The germline V gene encodes CDR1 LNHDA and CDR2 SQIVND (reference sequence).

This chain connects TRBV13 to TRBJ2-7, with a tentative D call TRBD2 (6 bases). There are 15 residues in the CDR3. The germline V gene encodes CDR1 PRHDT and CDR2 FYEKMQ (reference sequence). Trimming pared 5 bases from V and 2 bases from J, leaving 16 bases between. The CDR3 DNA follows: TGTGCCAGCAGCCAGGGTATCGGGGGAGCCTACGAGCAGTACTTC. It translates to CASSQGIGGAYEQYF.

The chain links TRBV7-9 to TRBJ2-3, with D possibly being TRBD1 (5 bases). The germline gives CDR1 SEHNR, CDR2 FQNEAQ (reference sequence). The CDR3 length is 16 residues. V lost 5 bases to trimming and J lost 1 base, with 16 bases between them. This chain's CDR3 is CASSPSEAGRTDTQYF. Here the CDR3 DNA reads TGTGCCAGCAGCCCTTCCGAGGCAGGGCGCACAGATACGCAGTATTTT.

V gene TRBV5-6 combines with J gene TRBJ1-5; D is possibly TRBD1 (6 bases). Deletions cut 4 bases from V and 10 bases from J, with 18 bases between. The CDR3 totals 14 residues. CDR1 is SGHDT and CDR2 is YYEEEE in the germline V gene. The CDR3 DNA reads TGTGCCAGCAGCCCGCGTCAGGGGTGGGGACCCCAGCATTTT. It translates to CASSPRQGWGPQHF.

This chain uses TRBV7-9 with TRBJ2-7, with 7 bases that match TRBD2. The CDR3 sequence is 15 residues long. Germline V lookup: CDR1 SEHNR, CDR2 FQNEAQ (reference sequence). With 1 base clipped from V and 3 bases from J, the junction kept 6 bases outside the gene matches. DNA for the CDR3: TGTGCCAGCAGCTTAGAGCAGGGACTAATCTACGAGCAGTACTTC. Its protein product is CASSLEQGLIYEQYF.

The chain combines TRBV19 with TRBJ2-1; the match to TRBD2 covers 7 bases. Germline-derived CDR1 and CDR2 are LNHDA and SQIVND (reference sequence). The J segment lost 4 bases and the V segment lost 1 base, leaving 4 bases of the junction unmatched. The CDR3 is 15 residues long. This CDR3 reads CASSIVPAGYNEQFF. CDR3 coding DNA: TGTGCCAGTAGTATAGTGCCAGCGGGGTACAATGAGCAGTTCTTC.

This chain links TRBV2 with TRBJ2-1, with 12 nucleotides matching TRBD2. The CDR3 runs 16 residues. With V trimmed by 6 bases and J by 9 bases, 12 bases remained unmatched. The germline V gene has CDR1 SNHLY and CDR2 FYNNEI. CDR3 nucleotides: TGTGCCAGCAGGGATGGGACTAGCGGGCTGTCGAGTGAGCAGTTCTTC. Translated, it gives CASRDGTSGLSSEQFF.

Here the CDR3 DNA reads TGCGCCAGCAGAAGATACGAGACACCCTACGAGCAGTACTTC. Translating it yields CASRRYETPYEQYF. The V call is TRBV5-1, the J call TRBJ2-7; D is unclear. The germline V gene encodes CDR1 SGHRS and CDR2 YFSETQ. Trimming stripped 5 bases from V and 2 bases from J, with 14 bases between. The CDR3 runs to 14 residues. The full variable domain, with the rest looked up from reference TRBV5-1 and TRBJ2-7, is KAGVTQTPRYLIKTRGQQVTLSCSPISGHRSVSWYQQTPGQGLQFLFEYFSETQRNKGNFPGRFSGRQFSNSRSEMNVSTLELGDSALYLCASRRYETPYEQYFGPGTRLTVT.